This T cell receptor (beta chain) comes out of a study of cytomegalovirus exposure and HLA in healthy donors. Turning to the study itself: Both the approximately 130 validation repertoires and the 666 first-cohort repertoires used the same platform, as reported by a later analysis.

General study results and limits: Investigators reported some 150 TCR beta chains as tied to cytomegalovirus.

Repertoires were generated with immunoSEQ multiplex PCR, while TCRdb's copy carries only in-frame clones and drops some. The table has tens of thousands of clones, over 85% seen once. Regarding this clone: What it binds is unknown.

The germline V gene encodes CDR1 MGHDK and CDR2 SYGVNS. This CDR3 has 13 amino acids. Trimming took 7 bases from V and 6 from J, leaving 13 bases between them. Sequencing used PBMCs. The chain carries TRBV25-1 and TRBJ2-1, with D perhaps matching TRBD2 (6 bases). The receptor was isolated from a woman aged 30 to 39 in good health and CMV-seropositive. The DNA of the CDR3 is TGTGCCAGCACCAAGCGGGCCCCCAATGAGCAGTTCTTC. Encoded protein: CASTKRAPNEQFF.